This TCR beta chain was identified during a study of blood T cells in healthy people across ages. Study-level points and caveats: Older individuals had lower TCR beta diversity per million T cells (the decline was roughly linear).

The use of a sample-barcoded 5' primer and a J-beta primer mix characterized a second PCR of 7 to 11 cycles. Template switching added a 12-random-nucleotide identifier to every cDNA molecule. TCRdb independently ran MiXCR on the 5' RACE reads; one entry per CDR3 protein. The table shows around 1,700,000 distinct CDR3 sequences, with about 28% occurring only once. This clonotype was seen once. Its antigen is unidentified. The CDR3 loop spans 15 amino acids. The V segment lost 6 bases and the J segment 7 bases; nucleotides outside the gene matches: 9. The germline V gene has CDR1 MNHEY and CDR2 SVGEGT. The material sequenced was blood. This sequence joins TRBV6-2 or TRBV6-3 and TRBJ2-1, with 10 bases identical to TRBD2. The clonotype comes from a woman between 25 and 40 years old in good health. CDR3 nucleotide sequence: TGTGCCAGCAGCCCTCCGGGACTAGCGTGGAATGAGCAGTTCTTC. Its translation: CASSPPGLAWNEQFF.